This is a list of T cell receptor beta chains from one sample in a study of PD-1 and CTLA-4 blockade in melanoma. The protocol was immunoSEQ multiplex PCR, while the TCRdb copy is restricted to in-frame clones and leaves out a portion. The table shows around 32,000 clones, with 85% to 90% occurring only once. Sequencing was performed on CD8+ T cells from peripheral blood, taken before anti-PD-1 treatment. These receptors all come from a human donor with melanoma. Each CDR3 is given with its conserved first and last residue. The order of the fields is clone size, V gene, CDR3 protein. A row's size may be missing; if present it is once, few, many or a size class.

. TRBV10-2 CASSSGGLVQDYTF
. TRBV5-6 CASSLSNGGGNEQFF
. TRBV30 CAWRLAGGFNEQFF
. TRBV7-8 CASARGGTGELFF
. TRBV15 CATSRDLLDTGELFF
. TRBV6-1 CASSEAGRAGTYEQYF
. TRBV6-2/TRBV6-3 CASSLSGESGLPNEQFF
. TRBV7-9 CASSLGPNMNTEAFF
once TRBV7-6 CASSSIDSHLYEQYF
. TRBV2 CASSERTEDLNTEAFF
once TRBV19 CASSIAPGELFF
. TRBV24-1 CATRATAGEEQYF
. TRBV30 CAWSEKWELRGYTF
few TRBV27 CASSLSPNSPLHF
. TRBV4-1 CASSPGGSYEQYF
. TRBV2 CASRSSAGGGTDTQYF
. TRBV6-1 CASSELELPNTRTFRGYGYTF
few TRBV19 CASSPDRVSNQPQHF
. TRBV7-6 CASSLLGDQETQYF
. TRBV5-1 CASSLAGTREFF
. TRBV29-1 CSVEGGQKRWETQYF
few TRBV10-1 CASSESSSYEQYF
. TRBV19 CASSIGRGPGELFF
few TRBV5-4 CASSLDYGQGAYEQYF
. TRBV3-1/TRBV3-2 CASSPGTDNTGELFF
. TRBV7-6 CASSFNPTNEKLFF
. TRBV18 CASSPGRTTNEKLFF
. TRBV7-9 CASSSLPGTDTQYF
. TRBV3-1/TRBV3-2 CASSPRTFDQYF
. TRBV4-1 CASSLGQGPYGYTF
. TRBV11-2 CASSQHPGWTSTDTQYF
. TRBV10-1 CASSDREPWTGELFF
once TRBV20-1 CSASKEDRGDEQYF